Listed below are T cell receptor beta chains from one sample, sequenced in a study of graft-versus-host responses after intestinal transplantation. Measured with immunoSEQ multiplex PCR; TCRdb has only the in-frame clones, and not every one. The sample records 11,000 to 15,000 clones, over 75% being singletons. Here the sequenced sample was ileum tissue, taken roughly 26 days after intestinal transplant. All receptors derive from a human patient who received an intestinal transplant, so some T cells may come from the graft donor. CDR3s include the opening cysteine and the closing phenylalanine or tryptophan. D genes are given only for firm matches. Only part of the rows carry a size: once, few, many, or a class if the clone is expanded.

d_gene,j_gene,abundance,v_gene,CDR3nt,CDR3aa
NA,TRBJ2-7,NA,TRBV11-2,TGTGCCAGCAGCTTAGATCGGGGGGTGGGACAGGCTAACGAGCAGTACTTC,CASSLDRGVGQANEQYF
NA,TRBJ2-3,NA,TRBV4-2,TGTGCCAGCAGCCAAGATCGTGGTAGCGGAGTAGATACGCAGTATTTT,CASSQDRGSGVDTQYF
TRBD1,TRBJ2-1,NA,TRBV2,TGTGCCAGCAGAGGGGGGACAGGGGCCTTATGGGGCAATGAGCAGTTCTTC,CASRGGTGALWGNEQFF
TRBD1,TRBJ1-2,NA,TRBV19,TGTGCCAGTAGAACCCAGCCTACAGGGGGTGGCTACACCTTC,CASRTQPTGGGYTF
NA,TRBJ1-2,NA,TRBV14,TGTGCCAGCAGCCAATACGGACAGCTCTCCTTTAACTATGGCTACACCTTC,CASSQYGQLSFNYGYTF
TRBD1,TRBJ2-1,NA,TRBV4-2,TGTGCCAGCAGCCCGGGACAGGGGCCGGCGGCCTCCTACAATGAGCAGTTCTTC,CASSPGQGPAASYNEQFF
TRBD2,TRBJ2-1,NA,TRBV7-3,TGTGCCAGCAGCTTAACGCAGGGCGGGGGTAATGAGCAGTTCTTC,CASSLTQGGGNEQFF
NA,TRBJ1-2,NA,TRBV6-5,TGTGCCAGTAGGGAGTATGTTCGTGGTGGCTACACCTTC,CASREYVRGGYTF
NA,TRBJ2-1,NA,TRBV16,TGTGCCAGCAGCCAATTACTAGGTTCCGCGGATTTTTATGAGCAGTTCTTC,CASSQLLGSADFYEQFF
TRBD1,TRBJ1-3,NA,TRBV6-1,TGCGCCCTGACAGGGGACTCTGGAAACACCATATATTTT,CALTGDSGNTIYF
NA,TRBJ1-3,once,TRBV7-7,TGTGCTAGCAGCTTGGCTCCTGGAAACACCATATATTTT,CASSLAPGNTIYF
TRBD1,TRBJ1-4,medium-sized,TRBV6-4,TGTGCCAGCAGATACCCGGACAGGGGGGGGAGACTGTTTTTT,CASRYPDRGGRLFF
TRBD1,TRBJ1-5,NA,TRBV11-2,TGTGCCAGCAGCTCATCGGACAGGGACAATCAGCCCCAGCATTTT,CASSSSDRDNQPQHF
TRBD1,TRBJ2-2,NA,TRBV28,TGTGCCAGCAGTTTTAACAGGGGGCGCGAGGGCACCGGGGAGCTGTTTTTT,CASSFNRGREGTGELFF
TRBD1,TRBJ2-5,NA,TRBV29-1,TGCAGCGCCCAGGGGGCAGGGGTAGAGACCCAGTACTTC,CSAQGAGVETQYF
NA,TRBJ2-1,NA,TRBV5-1,TGCGCCAGCGCGGTATACAATGAGCAGTTCTTC,CASAVYNEQFF
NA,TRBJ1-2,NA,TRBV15,TGTGCCACCAGCAGGCGGGCGGAAAATGGCTACACCTTC,CATSRRAENGYTF
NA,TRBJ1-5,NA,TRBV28,TGTGCCAGCAGCGAGCGGGGGGGCAATCAGCCCCAGCATTTT,CASSERGGNQPQHF
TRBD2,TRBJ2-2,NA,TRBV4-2,TGTGCCAGCAGCCAAGGGGGGGGTTCAGGGGAGCTGTTTTTT,CASSQGGGSGELFF
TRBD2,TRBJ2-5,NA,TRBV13,TGTGCCAGCAGCTTATCCCCAGCGGGGGCACAAGAGACCCAGTACTTC,CASSLSPAGAQETQYF
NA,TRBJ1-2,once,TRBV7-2,TGTGCCAGCAGCCTCCGCGGGGTAGGCTATGGCTACACCTTC,CASSLRGVGYGYTF
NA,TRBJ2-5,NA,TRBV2,TGTGCCAGCAACGGTATTGAGACCCAGTACTTC,CASNGIETQYF
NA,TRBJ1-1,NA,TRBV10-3,TGTGCCATCAGACCCCCCCACTCCGCTGAAGCTTTCTTT,CAIRPPHSAEAFF
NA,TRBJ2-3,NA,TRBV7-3,TGTGCCAGCAGCTTCGGGGTTTCCGATACGCAGTATTTT,CASSFGVSDTQYF
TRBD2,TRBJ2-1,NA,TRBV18,TGTGCCAGCTCACCACGGGGGACTAGCGGGCGGAGCTCCTACAATGAGCAGTTCTTC,CASSPRGTSGRSSYNEQFF
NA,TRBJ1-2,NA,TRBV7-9,TGTGCCAGCAGCCCCCTACAGGTCGACTACACCTTC,CASSPLQVDYTF
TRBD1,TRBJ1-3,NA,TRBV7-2,TGTGCCAGCAGCTTAGGACAGGGGACTGGAAACACCATATATTTT,CASSLGQGTGNTIYF
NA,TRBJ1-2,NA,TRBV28,TGTGCCAGCAGTCTGGGGGCGGGCTATGGCTACACCTTC,CASSLGAGYGYTF
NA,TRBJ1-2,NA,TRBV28,TGTGCCAGCAGTTTAAAGGGGGAGTTGTGGGGCTACACCTTC,CASSLKGELWGYTF
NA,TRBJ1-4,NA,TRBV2,TGTGCCAGCAGTGAACCAGGAAGAACTAATGAAAAACTGTTTTTT,CASSEPGRTNEKLFF
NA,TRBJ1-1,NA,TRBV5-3,TGTGCCAGAAGCTTGGCCGGGAACACTGAAGCTTTCTTT,CARSLAGNTEAFF
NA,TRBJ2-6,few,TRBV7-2,TGTGCCAGCAGCTTATGGGGAGTAGCTGGGGCCAACGTCCTGACTTTC,CASSLWGVAGANVLTF
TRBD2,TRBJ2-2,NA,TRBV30,TGTGCCTGGAGTGTTTGGCGGGGGTTGACCGGGGAGCTGTTTTTT,CAWSVWRGLTGELFF
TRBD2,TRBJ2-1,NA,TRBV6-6,TGTGCCAGCAGTTACGCCCTAGCGGGGAGATACAATGAGCAGTTCTTC,CASSYALAGRYNEQFF
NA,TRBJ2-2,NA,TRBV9,TGTGCCAGCAGCGGGGGCACGGGGGGCCTCACCGGGGAGCTGTTTTTT,CASSGGTGGLTGELFF
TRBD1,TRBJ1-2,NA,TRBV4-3,TGCGCCAGCAGCCAGAAACACAGGGGCGGGGATGGCTACACCTTC,CASSQKHRGGDGYTF
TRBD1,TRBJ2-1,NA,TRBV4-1,TGCGCCAGCAGCCAAGAAGACAGGGGTGAGCAGTTCTTC,CASSQEDRGEQFF
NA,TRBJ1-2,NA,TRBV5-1,TGCGCCAGCAGCTTGTCCGCTAACTATGGCTACACCTTC,CASSLSANYGYTF
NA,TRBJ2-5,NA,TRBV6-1,TGTGCCAGTACCTTCTCAAGTGGGAGGGAGACCCAGTACTTC,CASTFSSGRETQYF
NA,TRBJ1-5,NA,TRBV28,TGTGCCAGCAGTTTAAACCCTACCCAACAGCCCCAGCATTTT,CASSLNPTQQPQHF
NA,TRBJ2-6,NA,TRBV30,TGTGCCTGGATCCGGGTTACGAGCTCTGGGGCCAACGTCCTGACTTTC,CAWIRVTSSGANVLTF
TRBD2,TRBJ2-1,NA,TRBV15,TGTGCCACCAGCAGACCGGGACTAGCGGGGGGGGCCTACAATGAGCAGTTCTTC,CATSRPGLAGGAYNEQFF
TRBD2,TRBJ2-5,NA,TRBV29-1,TGCAGCGTTGTATGGGGGGGAGAGACCCAGTACTTC,CSVVWGGETQYF
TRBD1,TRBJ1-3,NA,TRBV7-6,TGTGCCAGCAGTGGACAGGCGGGCTCTGGAAACACCATATATTTT,CASSGQAGSGNTIYF
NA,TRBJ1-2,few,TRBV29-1,TGCAGCGTTGAAGCCCCGGCGGGACGGAACTATGGCTACACCTTC,CSVEAPAGRNYGYTF
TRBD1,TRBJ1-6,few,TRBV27,TGTGCCAGCAGCTCCGGGACAGGGGGCCGTTCACCCCTCCACTTT,CASSSGTGGRSPLHF
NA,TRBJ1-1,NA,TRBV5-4,TGTGCCAGCAGCGAACAGGGGAACACTGAAGCTTTCTTT,CASSEQGNTEAFF
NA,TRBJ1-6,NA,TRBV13,TGTGCCAGCAGCTTAGGACAGTATTCACCCCTCCACTTT,CASSLGQYSPLHF
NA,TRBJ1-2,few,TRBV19,TGTGCCAGTAGTCCCGGGACAACTTCCTACACCTTC,CASSPGTTSYTF
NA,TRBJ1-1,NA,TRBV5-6,TGTGCCAGCAGCCCACCAGGGGCTGGGGAAGCTTTCTTT,CASSPPGAGEAFF
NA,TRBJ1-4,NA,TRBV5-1,TGCGCCAGCAGCTTGGTTGGGGCCAATAATGAAAAACTGTTTTTT,CASSLVGANNEKLFF
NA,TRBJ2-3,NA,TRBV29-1,TGCAGCGTTGAATTGGGGAGAACAGATACGCAGTATTTT,CSVELGRTDTQYF
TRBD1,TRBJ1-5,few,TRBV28,TGTGCCAGTTCGACAGGGGATAATCAGCCCCAGCATTTT,CASSTGDNQPQHF
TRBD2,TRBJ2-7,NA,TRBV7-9,TGTGCCAGCAGCTTTAGCGGGACCCCCTACGAGCAGTACTTC,CASSFSGTPYEQYF